This T cell receptor beta chain comes out of a study of vaccination effects on CD4 cells after COVID-19. On the study more broadly: Antigen-specific CD4+ T cell clonotypes were called by their expansion after viral peptide-pool culture in ViraFEST. Post-vaccine samples followed the second dose by a median of 72 days. The researchers cultured some 2.1 million PBMC per well with 8 to 10 IU/ml IL-2 and about 10 ug/ml peptides. Findings and limits, study-wide: In vaccinees who were healthy, merely 1 out of 255 vaccine-induced clones cross-reacted with common cold coronaviruses.

Of note for this clone: Its cognate antigen is unknown.

Assay: immunoSEQ multiplex PCR; the TCRdb copy retains only in-frame clones and omits some. The data show tens of thousands of clones, with about 67% seen just once and about 2.2% held by the top ten. Cells that had been cultured for approximately ten days were the source of isolated CD4+ T cells. Each participant received a vaccine that was either BNT162b2 or mRNA-1273, given as two doses. The receptor was isolated from a human donor who received a COVID-19 vaccine. The starting material was CD4+ T cells from PBMCs cultured without peptide, obtained after COVID-19 vaccination.

CDR3 residues: CASSFNSYGYTF. The CDR3 DNA is TGTGCCAGCAGCTTTAACAGCTATGGCTACACCTTC. J is TRBJ1-2 and V is TRBV11-2; D is unclear. Germline assignment: CDR1 SGHAT and CDR2 FQNNGV. V lost 3 bases and J 4 bases, leaving 6 bases between the germline ends. The CDR3 length is 12 residues.